This is a list of T cell receptor beta chains from one sample in a study of control samples from healthy donors and cancer patients. Assay: immunoSEQ multiplex PCR; the TCRdb copy retains only in-frame clones and omits some. The sample carries roughly 150,000 clones, 85% to 90% recorded once. The sample was blood. These receptors all stem from a man aged 18 to 35 in good health. The CDR3 runs from the conserved cysteine through the conserved F or W. D genes are given only for firm matches. Size is omitted from some rows. Given values are once, few, many or a class for expanded clones.

cdr3_nt	cdr3_aa	d_call	j_call	v_call	clone_size
TGTGCCAGCGGTAGCAGGGGAAGAAACACCATATATTTT	CASGSRGRNTIYF	.	TRBJ1-3	TRBV6-5	few
TGTGCCAGCAGTTCCGGGACAGACTATGGCTACACCTTC	CASSSGTDYGYTF	TRBD1	TRBJ1-2	TRBV9	.
TGTGCCAGCAGCACACAAAGGGGACAAACTTCACCCCTCCACTTT	CASSTQRGQTSPLHF	.	TRBJ1-6	TRBV7-2	.
TGTGCCACCAGTAAGCTAAGGGGCACAGATACGCAGTATTTT	CATSKLRGTDTQYF	.	TRBJ2-3	TRBV15	few
TGTGCCAGCAGCCGGGGACAGATACCAGATACGCAGTATTTT	CASSRGQIPDTQYF	TRBD1	TRBJ2-3	TRBV3-1/TRBV3-2	.
TGTGCCAGTAGTTTAACAGGAGAAGCTAACTATGGCTACACCTTC	CASSLTGEANYGYTF	.	TRBJ1-2	TRBV19	.
TGTGCCAGTAGTCCGTCTCGGCGGGGGGGCGTCGGCCCCCTAAACATTCAGTACTTC	CASSPSRRGGVGPLNIQYF	TRBD2	TRBJ2-4	TRBV19	.
TGCGCCAGCAGTCCATTTAGCGGGGGGAAGTCCGGGGAGCTGTTTTTT	CASSPFSGGKSGELFF	TRBD2	TRBJ2-2	TRBV5-1	.
TGTGCCAGCAGCTCTAGCACAGATACGCAGTATTTT	CASSSSTDTQYF	.	TRBJ2-3	TRBV7-2	few
TGCGCCAGCAGCTTGGATCTGGCTGACGAGCAGTACTTC	CASSLDLADEQYF	.	TRBJ2-7	TRBV5-1	.
TGCGCCAGCAGCTTGGATCGGACAGACCAAGAGACCCAGTACTTC	CASSLDRTDQETQYF	.	TRBJ2-5	TRBV5-1	few
TGTGCCAGCAGTTTAAAAGGGGGGCAGCCCCAGCATTTT	CASSLKGGQPQHF	.	TRBJ1-5	TRBV12-3/TRBV12-4	.
TGTGCCAGCAGCTTCCCTCGACGGGGGTTCGATGGCTACACCTTC	CASSFPRRGFDGYTF	.	TRBJ1-2	TRBV7-9	.
TGTGCCTGGAGTCTCCCGGGACAGGGGATTCGGGTAGCCAAAAACATTCAGTACTTC	CAWSLPGQGIRVAKNIQYF	TRBD1	TRBJ2-4	TRBV30	.
TGTGCCAGTAGTAAAGCGGGGGCCGGGAGCTCCTACAATGAGCAGTTCTTC	CASSKAGAGSSYNEQFF	TRBD2	TRBJ2-1	TRBV19	.
TGTGCCAGCAGCGTAGACCGCGGCACTGAAGCTTTCTTT	CASSVDRGTEAFF	.	TRBJ1-1	TRBV9	few
TGTGCCAGCAGCCAAGCGGGGACTAGCGCAGATACGCAGTATTTT	CASSQAGTSADTQYF	TRBD2	TRBJ2-3	TRBV4-2	.
TGCGCCAGCAGCCAAGATTGGGGATACGATTCTTCACCCCTCCACTTT	CASSQDWGYDSSPLHF	.	TRBJ1-6	TRBV4-3	.
TGTGCCAGCAGCCAAGATCTGGATGACTACACCTTC	CASSQDLDDYTF	.	TRBJ1-2	TRBV4-2	.
TGTGCCAGCAGCCAAAGGGCCAGGCGCAACACTGAAGCTTTCTTT	CASSQRARRNTEAFF	.	TRBJ1-1	TRBV3-1/TRBV3-2	.
TGTGCCAGTAGTAAAGCGAGAGGGACGGTCAGTAATGAAAAACTGTTTTTT	CASSKARGTVSNEKLFF	.	TRBJ1-4	TRBV19	.
TGTGCCATCAGTGAGTCTCTAGCGACAGATACGCAGTATTTT	CAISESLATDTQYF	.	TRBJ2-3	TRBV10-3	.
TGTGCCAGCAGCCAGCATCAGACCGGGACAGGGTTTTGGCAGTACTTC	CASSQHQTGTGFWQYF	TRBD1	TRBJ2-7	TRBV7-2	.
TGTGCCAGCAGTGTCCACAGGTTCCCCCAAGAGACCCAGTACTTC	CASSVHRFPQETQYF	.	TRBJ2-5	TRBV27	.
TGTGCCAGCAGCCAAGATCTGCCCAGCGGGGGGGCCGGAGATACGCAGTATTTT	CASSQDLPSGGAGDTQYF	TRBD2	TRBJ2-3	TRBV4-2	.
TGTGCCAGCAGCTCCGACAGGCTTGACAGTGAAAAACTGTTTTTT	CASSSDRLDSEKLFF	.	TRBJ1-4	TRBV7-9	.
TGTGCCAGCAGTTACGGCGGAAACTCTGGGGCCAACGTCCTGACTTTC	CASSYGGNSGANVLTF	.	TRBJ2-6	TRBV6-5	.
TGTGCCACCAGCAGAGATCCCCGGACGCTTAAATCGGGGAATGAGCAGTTCTTC	CATSRDPRTLKSGNEQFF	.	TRBJ2-1	TRBV15	.
TGTGCCAGCAGCCGCCGGACAGGGTTGGGCTCCTACAATGAGCAGTTCTTC	CASSRRTGLGSYNEQFF	TRBD1	TRBJ2-1	TRBV7-3	.
TGCGCCAGCAGCCCTAACTTTTGGACAGGGGGCTACACTGAAGCTTTCTTT	CASSPNFWTGGYTEAFF	TRBD1	TRBJ1-1	TRBV5-1	few
TGTGCCAGCAGCTCCGACGGAACCTACTCTGGAAACACCATATATTTT	CASSSDGTYSGNTIYF	.	TRBJ1-3	TRBV28	.
TGTGCCAGCAGCCTCGGGACAGCCGCGAACACTGAAGCTTTCTTT	CASSLGTAANTEAFF	TRBD1	TRBJ1-1	TRBV7-9	once
TGTGCCAGCAGCGTGTCAACGGGACAGGCGTACAATGAGCAGTTCTTC	CASSVSTGQAYNEQFF	TRBD1	TRBJ2-1	TRBV9	.
TGTGCCAGCAGCCCCCCCGGGTCGAATGAGCAGTTCTTC	CASSPPGSNEQFF	.	TRBJ2-1	TRBV7-2	.
TGTGCCAGCAGCGGACTTACAGGGAAAGATACGCAGTATTTT	CASSGLTGKDTQYF	.	TRBJ2-3	TRBV6-2/TRBV6-3	.
TGCAGCGTTGAAGTCACCCGGGGTTACGAGCAGTACTTC	CSVEVTRGYEQYF	.	TRBJ2-7	TRBV29-1	.
TGTGCCAGCAGTGATCTCCCATGGACAGTGGAGGCCTACAATGAGCAGTTCTTC	CASSDLPWTVEAYNEQFF	.	TRBJ2-1	TRBV2	.
TGTGCCAGTAGTATTGCCCCGAAGGGGCGCGATGAAAAACTGTTTTTT	CASSIAPKGRDEKLFF	.	TRBJ1-4	TRBV19	.
TGCAGCGTCGAGCTTATTCATGGCTACACCTTC	CSVELIHGYTF	.	TRBJ1-2	TRBV29-1	.
TGTGCCAGCAGCTTATATTTGCGAGATACGCAGTATTTT	CASSLYLRDTQYF	.	TRBJ2-3	TRBV7-6	.
TGTGCCAGCAGCTTGGCCGGGTGGGGCACAGATACGCAGTATTTT	CASSLAGWGTDTQYF	.	TRBJ2-3	TRBV5-4	.
TGTGCCAGCAGTGAGGGACAGGGTGAATACAATGAGCAGTTCTTC	CASSEGQGEYNEQFF	TRBD1	TRBJ2-1	TRBV6-4	.
TGTGCCAGCAGCTTTGGTGAGCAGGGAACAAGAGGGAATAATGAAAAACTGTTTTTT	CASSFGEQGTRGNNEKLFF	.	TRBJ1-4	TRBV11-2	.
TGTGCCAGCAGCCCGACAGGGGGAAACACCATATATTTT	CASSPTGGNTIYF	TRBD1	TRBJ1-3	TRBV4-2	.
TGTGCCAGCAGTCTGGACAGGGGGAAAGGTGAAGCTTTCTTT	CASSLDRGKGEAFF	TRBD1	TRBJ1-1	TRBV6-5	.
TGCGCCAGCAGTCAAACTAACAGGACCCACTATAATTCACCCCTCCACTTT	CASSQTNRTHYNSPLHF	.	TRBJ1-6	TRBV23-1	.
TGTGCCAGCAGCTTAACGTTAGGAGGGGCCAACGTCCTGACTTTC	CASSLTLGGANVLTF	.	TRBJ2-6	TRBV7-3	.
TGTGCCACCAGTCGGGAGGCCACGGGCGAGCAGTACTTC	CATSREATGEQYF	TRBD2	TRBJ2-7	TRBV24-1	.
TGTGCCAGCAGCGGGACCTCTGGGGCCAACGTCCTGACTTTC	CASSGTSGANVLTF	.	TRBJ2-6	TRBV28	.
TGTGCCAGCAGTTCTACCGGGCCCCAGGGACGTGGCTACACCTTC	CASSSTGPQGRGYTF	.	TRBJ1-2	TRBV6-6	.
TGTGCCAGCTCACCCCGACCTAAGGGGGCGGACACTGAAGCTTTCTTT	CASSPRPKGADTEAFF	TRBD1	TRBJ1-1	TRBV18	few
TGTGCCAGCAGTGGCTGGGGCGGCAGGGGGAATGAGCAGCCCCAGCATTTT	CASSGWGGRGNEQPQHF	TRBD1	TRBJ1-5	TRBV6-2/TRBV6-3	.
TGTGCCAGCAGTTACTCGGGACAGCAAGAGACCCAGTACTTC	CASSYSGQQETQYF	TRBD1	TRBJ2-5	TRBV6-5	.